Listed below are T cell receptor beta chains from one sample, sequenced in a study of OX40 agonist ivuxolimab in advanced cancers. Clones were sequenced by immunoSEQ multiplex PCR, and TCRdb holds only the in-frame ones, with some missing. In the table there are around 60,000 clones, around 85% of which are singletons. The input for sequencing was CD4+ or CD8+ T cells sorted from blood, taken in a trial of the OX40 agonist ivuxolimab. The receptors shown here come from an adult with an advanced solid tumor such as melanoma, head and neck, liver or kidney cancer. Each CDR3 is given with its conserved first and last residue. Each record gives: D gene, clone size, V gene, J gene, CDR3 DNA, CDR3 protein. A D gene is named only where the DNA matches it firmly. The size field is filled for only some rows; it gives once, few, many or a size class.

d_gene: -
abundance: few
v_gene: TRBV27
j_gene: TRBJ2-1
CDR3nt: TGTGCCAGCAGTTTACGCCAGACCAATGAGCAGTTCTTC
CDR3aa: CASSLRQTNEQFF

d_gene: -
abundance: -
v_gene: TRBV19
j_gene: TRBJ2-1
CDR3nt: TGTGCCAGTAGTATCACCTGGACAAATGAGCAGTTCTTC
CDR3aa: CASSITWTNEQFF

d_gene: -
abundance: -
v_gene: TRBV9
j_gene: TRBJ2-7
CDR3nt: TGTGCCAGCAGCGGCGGGACGCTCTACGAGCAGTACTTC
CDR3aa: CASSGGTLYEQYF

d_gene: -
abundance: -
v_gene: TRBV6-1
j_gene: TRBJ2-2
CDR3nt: TGTGCCAGCAGTGAAGCGCTGAGGCGAGGCGGGGAGCTGTTTTTT
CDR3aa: CASSEALRRGGELFF

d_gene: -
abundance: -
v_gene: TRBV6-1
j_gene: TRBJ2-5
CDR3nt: TGTGCCAGCAGTGAAATTGGGGTAGGAGAGACCCAGTACTTC
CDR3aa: CASSEIGVGETQYF

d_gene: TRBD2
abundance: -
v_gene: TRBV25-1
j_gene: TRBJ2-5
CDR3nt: TGTGCCAGCAGTGACGGTGGACTAGCGGGATTGGAGACCCAGTACTTC
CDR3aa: CASSDGGLAGLETQYF

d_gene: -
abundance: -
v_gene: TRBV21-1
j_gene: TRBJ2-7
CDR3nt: TGTGCCAGCAGCCCGCGGACAGTTCCACCTTACGAGCAGTACTTC
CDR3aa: CASSPRTVPPYEQYF

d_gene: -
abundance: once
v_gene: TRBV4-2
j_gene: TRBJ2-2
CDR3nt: TGTGCCAGCAGCCAAATCGGAGGGGGGGCCGGGGAGCTGTTTTTT
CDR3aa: CASSQIGGGAGELFF

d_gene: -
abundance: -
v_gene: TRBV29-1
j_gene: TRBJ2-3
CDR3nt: TGCAGCGTCCGGATAGCGGAGGATTGGGATACGCAGTATTTT
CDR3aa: CSVRIAEDWDTQYF

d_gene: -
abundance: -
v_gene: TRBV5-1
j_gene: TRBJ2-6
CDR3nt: TGCGCCAGCAGCTCCAACACGGCCCCTGGGGCCAACGTCCTGACTTTC
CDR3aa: CASSSNTAPGANVLTF

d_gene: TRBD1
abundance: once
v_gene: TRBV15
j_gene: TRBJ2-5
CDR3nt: TGTGCCACCAGAACCGGGACAGAAGAGACCCAGTACTTC
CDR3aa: CATRTGTEETQYF

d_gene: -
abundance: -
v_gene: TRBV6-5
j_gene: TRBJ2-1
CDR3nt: TGTGCCAGCAGTTACTTAGCGGTCTCCTACAATGAGCAGTTCTTC
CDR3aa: CASSYLAVSYNEQFF

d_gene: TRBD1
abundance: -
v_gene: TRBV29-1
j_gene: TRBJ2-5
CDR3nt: TGCAGCGCCCTCGACAGGGTCGGAGAGACCCAGTACTTC
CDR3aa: CSALDRVGETQYF

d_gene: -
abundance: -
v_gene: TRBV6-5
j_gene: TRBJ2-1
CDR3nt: TGTGCCTGCCGGAGGGCATCCTACAATGAGCAGTTCTTC
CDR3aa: CACRRASYNEQFF

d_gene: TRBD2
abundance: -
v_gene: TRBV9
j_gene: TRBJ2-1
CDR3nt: TGTGCCAGCAGCGAGACTAGCGGGTGGTACAATGAGCAGTTCTTC
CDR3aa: CASSETSGWYNEQFF

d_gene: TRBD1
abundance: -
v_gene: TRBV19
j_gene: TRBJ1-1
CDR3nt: TGTGCCAGTAGTATTAAAGGGGGCGGTTCGGCTGAAGCTTTCTTT
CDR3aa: CASSIKGGGSAEAFF

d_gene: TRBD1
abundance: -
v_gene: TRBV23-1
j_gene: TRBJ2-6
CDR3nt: TGCGCCAGCAGTCATGGGCAGGGGGCAACTGGGGCCAACGTCCTGACTTTC
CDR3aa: CASSHGQGATGANVLTF

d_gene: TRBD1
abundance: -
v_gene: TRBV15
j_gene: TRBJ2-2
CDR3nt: TGTGCCACCAGCAGAGATCGAGGGGGCCAGGTCGGGGAGCTGTTTTTT
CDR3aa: CATSRDRGGQVGELFF

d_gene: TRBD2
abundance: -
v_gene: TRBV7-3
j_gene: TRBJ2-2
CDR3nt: TGTGCCAGCAGTAGCGGGAGAAGGGGGACCGGGGAGCTGTTTTTT
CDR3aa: CASSSGRRGTGELFF

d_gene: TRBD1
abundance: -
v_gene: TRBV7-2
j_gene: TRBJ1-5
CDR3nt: TGTGCCAGCAGCTTAGTACTTGGGACAGGGAGAGTCGGTCAGCCCCAGCATTTT
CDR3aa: CASSLVLGTGRVGQPQHF

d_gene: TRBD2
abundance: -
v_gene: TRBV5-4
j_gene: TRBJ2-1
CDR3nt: TGTGCCAGCAGCCGGACTAGCGTTGGCCAGAATGAGCAGTTCTTC
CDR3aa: CASSRTSVGQNEQFF

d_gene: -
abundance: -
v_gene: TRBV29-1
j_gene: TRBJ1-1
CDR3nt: TGCAGCGTTGACAACCAGCAGAACACTGAAGCTTTCTTT
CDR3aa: CSVDNQQNTEAFF